Shown below are 31 T cell receptor beta chains from a single sample sequenced in a study of persistence of HIV-infected CD4 T cells. This nonspecific control used anti-CD3/anti-CD28 bead stimulation of CD4+ T cells. Sorting of responding CD4+ T cells relied on upregulated CD40 ligand together with CD69. Sequencing used immunoSEQ version 4 in survey mode. Some clones are missing from TCRdb's copy, which holds only in-frame ones; the method was immunoSEQ multiplex PCR. This table holds 30,000 to 45,000 clones, 87% found once. Antigens of these TCRs are unknown. The starting material was CD4+ T cells sorted from PBMCs after approximately 19-hour stimulation, obtained from a patient who received antiretroviral therapy. These receptors were collected from an adult man with HIV who was CMV-seropositive.

The V call is TRBV5-5, the J call TRBJ1-6; a weak D match, TRBD1 (5 bases). Germline V lookup: CDR1 SGHKS, CDR2 YYEKEE (reference sequence). The CDR3 is 15 amino acids. The V and J ends lost 4 bases and 7 bases respectively, with 15 bases between them. As DNA, the CDR3 is TGTGCCAGCAGCCTGACGGGGACGCAGAATTCACCCCTCCACTTT. It yields the protein CASSLTGTQNSPLHF.

This clone was recorded only once. The rearrangement links TRBV19 to TRBJ2-1, with D possibly TRBD1 on 6 matching bases. CDR3 length: 15 amino acids. Germline V gene sequence: CDR1 LNHDA, CDR2 SQIVND (reference sequence). V was pared by 11 bases and J by 0 bases, with 17 bases between. The CDR3 DNA follows: TGTGCCGCCTCCCGTAGGGGGAGCTCCTACAATGAGCAGTTCTTC. The encoded protein is CAASRRGSSYNEQFF.

This chain joins TRBV15 and TRBJ2-3; no clear D gene. The V gene lost 6 bases and the J gene lost 4 bases, with 8 bases spanning the gap. There are 12 residues in the CDR3. Germline V gene sequence: CDR1 LNHNV, CDR2 YYDKDF (reference sequence). The CDR3 DNA is TGTGCCACCAGTCGGAGAGCAGATACGCAGTATTTT. Translating gives CATSRRADTQYF. Complete variable domain (other parts from reference TRBV15 and TRBJ2-3): DAMVIQNPRYQVTQFGKPVTLSCSQTLNHNVMYWYQQKSSQAPKLLFHYYDKDFNNEADTPDNFQSRRPNTSFCFLDIRSPGLGDTAMYLCATSRRADTQYFGPGTRLTVL.

The chain recombines TRBV6-6 with TRBJ1-1, with 8 bases aligning to TRBD1. Germline V gene lookup returns CDR1 MNHNY and CDR2 SVGAGI (reference sequence). This CDR3 is 14 amino acids long. J gave up 3 bases and V 6 bases, and 6 bases lay outside the gene matches. The CDR3 DNA follows: TGTGCCAGCAGCCCGGGACAGGATTACACTGAAGCTTTCTTT. Translating gives CASSPGQDYTEAFF.

Written as DNA, the CDR3 is TGCGCCAGCAGCTCAAAGGACAGGAGTCTGAATGAGCAGTTCTTC. Translated, it gives CASSSKDRSLNEQFF. J is TRBJ2-1 and V is TRBV5-1, with 7 bases lining up with TRBD1. The CDR3 extends over 15 amino acids. Germline CDR1 SGHRS, CDR2 YFSETQ. V gave up 3 bases and J gave up 7 bases; unmatched junction bases: 10.

V gene TRBV30 combines with J gene TRBJ1-1; D gene uncertain. The CDR3 has 15 amino acids. V was cut by 3 bases and J by 0 bases, with 14 bases left in between. Looked up from germline, CDR1 is GTSNPN and CDR2 is SVGIG (reference sequence). The CDR3 nucleotides are TGTGCCTGGAGGATGACACTCTTTATGAACACTGAAGCTTTCTTT. It translates to CAWRMTLFMNTEAFF.

The chain combines TRBV11-2 with TRBJ2-7, with 11 bases identical to TRBD1. The ends lost 4 bases at V and 3 bases at J; junction bases unmatched: 2. The length of the CDR3 is 14 residues. Germline V lookup: CDR1 SGHAT, CDR2 FQNNGV. This CDR3 reads CASSSGTGGYEQYF. CDR3 nucleotide sequence: TGTGCCAGCAGCTCAGGGACAGGGGGCTACGAGCAGTACTTC.

This chain uses TRBV3-1 (or the pseudogene TRBV3-2) with TRBJ2-1; no firm D call. CDR3 length: 14 residues. The germline V and J ends were trimmed by 1 base and 7 bases, with 11 bases remaining between them. CDR1 is LGHDT, CDR2 YNNKEL, per germline (reference sequence). CDR3 protein: CASSQGPVGNEQFF. CDR3 in DNA: TGTGCCAGCAGCCAAGGACCCGTCGGGAATGAGCAGTTCTTC.

This chain joins TRBV3-1 (or the pseudogene TRBV3-2) and TRBJ2-5; 7 bases line up with TRBD1. The J segment lost 3 bases and the V segment lost 7 bases, leaving 5 bases of the junction unmatched. The CDR3 is made up of 13 amino acids. The germline V gene encodes CDR1 LGHDT and CDR2 YNNKEL (reference sequence). The CDR3 DNA sequence: TGTGCCAGCACCCCGACAGGGAAAGAGACCCAGTACTTC. Translating it yields CASTPTGKETQYF.

The V gene is TRBV18, the J gene TRBJ2-1, with unresolved D. The ends were cut back, 0 bases at V and 4 bases at J, with 10 bases in the middle. Germline-derived CDR1 and CDR2 are KGHSH and LQKENI. The CDR3 is 15 residues long. The CDR3 reads CASSPPVMVYNEQFF. CDR3 DNA sequence: TGTGCCAGCTCACCACCCGTGATGGTGTACAATGAGCAGTTCTTC.

This CDR3 is CASNSPINSPLHF. CDR3 coding DNA: TGTGCCAGCAATTCGCCCATTAATTCACCCCTCCACTTT. V and J are TRBV12-3 or TRBV12-4 and TRBJ1-6, with unresolved D. The CDR3 consists of 13 residues. The V end was cut by 7 bases, the J end by 6 bases, with 10 bases between.

V and J are TRBV9 and TRBJ2-7, with unresolved D. CDR3 length equals 14 residues. V shed 0 bases and J shed 2 bases, with 9 bases lying between them. The germline V gene has CDR1 SGDLS and CDR2 YYNGEE. CDR3 residues: CASSVDSSAYEQYF. CDR3 sequence (DNA): TGTGCCAGCAGCGTAGACAGTTCTGCCTACGAGCAGTACTTC.

Concerning this clone: Other DNA sequences in the same sample also yield this CDR3. The rearrangement joins TRBV6-5 to TRBJ1-6, with TRBD1 as a possible D gene (6 bases). CDR1 is MNHEY, CDR2 SVGAGI, per germline. The CDR3 extends over 14 amino acids. Trimming cost V 0 bases and J 10 bases, with 10 bases left between them. This CDR3 reads CASSYSQGGSPLHF. In nucleotides, the CDR3 is TGTGCCAGCAGTTACTCACAGGGAGGGTCACCCCTCCACTTT.

Details on this clone: This specimen includes other DNA sequences encoding the same CDR3. The chain couples TRBV3-1 (or the pseudogene TRBV3-2) to TRBJ1-1; unclear D gene. This CDR3 region has 12 residues. Germline loops: CDR1 LGHDT, CDR2 YNNKEL (reference sequence). V was clipped by 3 bases and J by 6 bases, with 8 bases between them. The CDR3 DNA reads TGTGCCAGCAGCCACCCCCGGGCTGAAGCTTTCTTT. Translated: CASSHPRAEAFF.

The V and J genes are TRBV9 and TRBJ1-6, with D maybe TRBD1 (6 bases). Trimming left V 3 bases short and J 4 bases short, with 11 bases between. The CDR3 consists of 15 residues. CDR1 SGDLS and CDR2 YYNGEE come from the germline V gene. The CDR3 here is CASSGEGVYNSPLHF. The CDR3 DNA follows: TGTGCCAGCAGCGGCGAGGGGGTTTATAATTCACCCCTCCACTTT.

Notes on this clone: Sequence at one end of the junction differs from germline and may be a read error. The genes are TRBV16 and TRBJ1-2; D is perhaps TRBD1 (6 bases). The CDR3 is 14 residues long. Germline-derived CDR1 and CDR2 are KGHSY and FQNENV. CDR3: CAGSRIRGFEGYTF. CDR3 in DNA: TGTGCCGGCAGCCGCATCAGGGGATTTGAAGGCTACACCTTC.

The sample holds one count of this clone. The CDR3 sequence: CASSPGQLYNSPLHF. The CDR3 coding sequence is TGTGCCAGTAGTCCGGGACAGCTCTATAATTCACCCCTCCACTTT. This chain links TRBV19 with TRBJ1-6; 7 bases map to TRBD1. Per germline, CDR1 LNHDA and CDR2 SQIVND (reference sequence). This CDR3 has 15 residues. V lost 5 bases, J lost 3 bases, and 4 bases stayed unmatched. The full variable domain, its missing parts supplied by reference TRBV19 and TRBJ1-6, is DGGITQSPKYLFRKEGQNVTLSCEQNLNHDAMYWYRQDPGQGLRLIYYSQIVNDFQKGDIAEGYSVSREKKESFPLTVTSAQKNPTAFYLCASSPGQLYNSPLHFGNGTRLTVT.

The V call is TRBV2, the J call TRBJ2-7; D gene ambiguous. V lost 6 bases and J 5 bases, leaving 23 bases between the germline ends. In germline, CDR1 is SNHLY, CDR2 FYNNEI. This CDR3 comprises 16 residues. The CDR3 coding sequence is TGTGCCAGCAGACCTAGAGAGGACGGTCTGCCTCACGAGCAGTACTTC. This sequence encodes CASRPREDGLPHEQYF.

The V call is TRBV10-3, the J call TRBJ2-5; 16 nucleotides match TRBD2. With V trimmed by 4 bases and J by 5 bases, 13 bases remained unmatched. This CDR3 is 19 amino acids long. The V gene's germline CDR1 is ENHRY and CDR2 SYGVKD. The CDR3 DNA reads as TGTGCCATCAGTGCACGCCCGGGACTAGCGGGAGGGCCAGGGGAGACCCAGTACTTC. This encodes CAISARPGLAGGPGETQYF.

CDR3 DNA sequence: TGTGCCAGCAGTTACCATTCGGGACCACCCTACAATGAGCAGTTCTTC. Residues: CASSYHSGPPYNEQFF. The rearrangement links TRBV6-5 to TRBJ2-1; D is possibly TRBD1 or TRBD2 (5 bases each). The V gene's germline CDR1 is MNHEY and CDR2 SVGAGI. The CDR3 is 16 amino acids. V lost 2 bases to trimming and J lost 2 bases, with 13 bases between them.

The V gene is TRBV5-1, the J gene TRBJ2-3; TRBD2 agrees at 9 bases. Trimming removed 4 bases from V and 0 bases from J; junction bases left unmatched: 9. CDR3 length: 17 residues. Looked up from germline, CDR1 is SGHRS and CDR2 is YFSETQ. This CDR3 reads CASSITIAGESTDTQYF. In DNA form, the CDR3 reads TGCGCCAGCAGCATTACAATAGCGGGGGAAAGCACAGATACGCAGTATTTT.

The J gene is TRBJ2-1, the V gene TRBV7-2; 9 nucleotides align to TRBD2. CDR3 length equals 15 residues. V was clipped by 0 bases and J by 9 bases; unmatched bases: 6. Germline loops: CDR1 SGHTA, CDR2 FQGNSA. The CDR3 nucleotides are TGTGCCAGCAGCTTAGCCGGGACTAGCTTAAGTGAGCAGTTCTTC. Translation gives CASSLAGTSLSEQFF.

The V gene is TRBV2, the J gene TRBJ1-5, with a tentative D call TRBD1 (5 bases). CDR3 size: 13 residues. Germline V gene lookup returns CDR1 SNHLY and CDR2 FYNNEI. The V and J ends lost 10 bases and 4 bases respectively, with 14 bases between them. CDR3 in amino acids: CATSGGRNQPQHF. For the CDR3, the DNA is TGTGCCACCTCGGGGGGAAGAAATCAGCCCCAGCATTTT.

The chain recombines TRBV20-1 with TRBJ1-6; 7 nucleotides agree with TRBD1. The CDR3 length is 15 residues. Trimming cost V 3 bases and J 5 bases; bases outside gene matches: 7. Germline V gene data show CDR1 as DFQATT and CDR2 as SNEGSKA (reference sequence). DNA of the CDR3: TGCAGTGCTAGTGACAGGGACCTAAATAATTCACCCCTCCACTTT. This encodes CSASDRDLNNSPLHF.

The rearrangement joins TRBV6-2 or TRBV6-3 to TRBJ1-1; D not certain. Germline CDR1 reads MNHEY; CDR2 reads SVGEGT. V shed 6 bases and J shed 1 base, with 15 bases lying between them. This CDR3 has 15 amino acids. The CDR3 DNA sequence: TGTGCCAGCAGCTCCCTCGGAGCGCGGAACACTGAAGCTTTCTTT. It yields the protein CASSSLGARNTEAFF.

The rearrangement joins TRBV4-1 to TRBJ2-5; no firm D call. CDR3 length: 15 residues. The germline gives CDR1 MGHRA, CDR2 YSYEKL. Trimming shortened V by 0 bases and J by 4 bases, and 12 bases separated the two germline ends. CDR3 sequence reads: CASSQDQNKRETQYF. DNA for the CDR3: TGCGCCAGCAGCCAAGATCAAAACAAGCGAGAGACCCAGTACTTC.

The CDR3 region is CSARVGETQYF. Written as DNA, the CDR3 is TGCAGTGCTAGGGTCGGAGAGACCCAGTACTTC. The chain recombines TRBV20-1 with TRBJ2-5; D remains ambiguous. The germline V and J ends were trimmed by 3 bases and 4 bases, with 6 bases remaining between them. CDR1 is DFQATT and CDR2 is SNEGSKA in the germline V gene (reference sequence). This CDR3 is built from 11 residues.

In regard to this clone: Other DNA sequences of this sample code for an identical CDR3. The chain is built from TRBV6-6 and TRBJ1-5; TRBD1 matches at 9 bases. The J segment lost 7 bases and the V segment lost 5 bases, leaving 6 bases of the junction unmatched. Germline V gene sequence: CDR1 MNHNY, CDR2 SVGAGI (reference sequence). The CDR3 sequence is 14 residues long. The DNA for the CDR3 is TGTGCCAGCAGTAGGACAGGGGAAGGCCAGCCCCAGCATTTT. Translated, it gives CASSRTGEGQPQHF.

The chain carries TRBV2 and TRBJ1-5, with 7 nucleotides matching TRBD1. The V gene's germline CDR1 is SNHLY and CDR2 FYNNEI. CDR3 length: 14 amino acids. With V trimmed by 4 bases and J by 7 bases, 7 bases remained unmatched. CDR3 region: CASSVRDRLQPQHF. For the CDR3, the DNA is TGTGCCAGCAGTGTGAGGGACAGACTGCAGCCCCAGCATTTT.

This chain joins TRBV5-1 and TRBJ2-3; tentatively, D is TRBD2 (5 bases). Germline values: CDR1 SGHRS, CDR2 YFSETQ. Trimming left V 4 bases short and J 2 bases short, with 14 bases between. This CDR3 has 15 amino acids. The CDR3 region is CASSAGGSDTDTQYF. The CDR3 coding sequence is TGCGCCAGCAGCGCTGGCGGTAGCGACACAGATACGCAGTATTTT.

The V gene is TRBV15, the J gene TRBJ2-7; possibly TRBD2 for D (5 bases). The CDR3 runs 15 residues. CDR1 and CDR2 (germline): LNHNV, YYDKDF (reference sequence). Trimming shortened V by 5 bases and J by 5 bases, and 19 bases separated the two germline ends. The CDR3 coding sequence is TGTGCCACCAGCTCCCGACCCGTTTGGGGAGACGAGCAGTACTTC. As protein: CATSSRPVWGDEQYF.